This entry lists 27 T cell receptor beta chains sequenced from one sample in a study of T cell changes during pregnancy in multiple sclerosis. Measured with immunoSEQ multiplex PCR; TCRdb has only the in-frame clones, and not every one. The sample has 90,000 or so clones; 85% to 95% are singletons. The material sequenced was peripheral blood, taken in the first trimester of pregnancy. The receptors originated from a female donor in good health, enrolled as a control in a pregnancy study.

The chain employs TRBV18 and TRBJ2-7; weak D call: TRBD2 (5 bases). V was shortened by 3 bases and J by 2 bases, with 17 bases between the two germline ends. The length of the CDR3 is 16 residues. Germline V CDR1 and CDR2: KGHSH, LQKENI. The CDR3 loop reads CASSPPMGVGTYEQYF. In DNA, the CDR3 is TGTGCCAGCTCACCGCCGATGGGAGTGGGAACCTACGAGCAGTACTTC.

This clone was seen just once. V and J are TRBV21-1 and TRBJ2-1; the table names TRBD2, a call not compared with the DNA. TRBV21-1 is designated a pseudogene. This CDR3 has 21 amino acids. As DNA, the CDR3 is TGTGCCAGCAGCAGGGTTCACGGGACTAGCGGGGGGCCTTCAACATACAATGAGCAGTTCTTC. It translates to CASSRVHGTSGGPSTYNEQFF.

The rearrangement uses TRBV11-2 and TRBJ2-1; possibly TRBD1 for D (6 bases). CDR1 and CDR2 (germline): SGHAT, FQNNGV. The ends were cut back, 5 bases at V and 9 bases at J, with 17 bases in the middle. The CDR3 consists of 14 residues. The CDR3 reads CASSAEQGVAEQFF. The CDR3 region has the DNA TGTGCCAGCAGCGCGGAACAGGGAGTGGCTGAGCAGTTCTTC.

Written as DNA, the CDR3 is TGCGCCAGCGCAGGAACCCCTGAACGGGGCTACACCTTC. Its translation: CASAGTPERGYTF. V gene TRBV4-3 combines with J gene TRBJ1-2, with no clear D. CDR3 size: 13 residues. Trimming left V 8 bases short and J 8 bases short, with 18 bases between. Per the germline V gene, CDR1 is LGHNA and CDR2 is YSLEER.

This sequence joins TRBV27 and TRBJ2-1, with 8 bases lining up with TRBD1. Germline V gene data show CDR1 as MNHEY and CDR2 as SMNVEV (reference sequence). V lost 3 bases and J lost 7; bases outside the gene matches: 5. There are 14 residues in the CDR3. The CDR3 sequence is CASSFLQGANEQFF. The CDR3 DNA reads as TGTGCCAGCAGTTTTCTGCAGGGGGCGAATGAGCAGTTCTTC.

The rearrangement uses TRBV29-1 and TRBJ2-1; 8 nucleotides line up with TRBD2. The V and J ends lost 3 bases and 9 bases, in that order; junction bases with no gene match: 13. This CDR3 region has 15 residues. Germline V gives CDR1 SQVTM, CDR2 ANQGSEA. CDR3 nucleotides: TGCAGCGTTGAGTCCCCCAGCGGGGGAACCTTTGAGCAGTTCTTC. This sequence encodes CSVESPSGGTFEQFF.

The genes are TRBV11-2 and TRBJ1-5; possible D gene TRBD1, 5 bases. Germline V gene lookup returns CDR1 SGHAT and CDR2 FQNNGV. CDR3 length equals 14 residues. V lost 5 bases and J 5 bases, leaving 13 bases between the germline ends. The CDR3 DNA is TGTGCCAGCAGCAGGGGTGGCGTTGATCAGCCCCAGCATTTT. It codes for CASSRGGVDQPQHF.

The CDR3 sequence is CASSQDQGVQETQYF. For the CDR3, the DNA is TGCGCCAGCAGCCAAGATCAGGGGGTCCAAGAGACCCAGTACTTC. This chain uses TRBV4-3 with TRBJ2-5; 7 nucleotides agree with TRBD1. Trimming removed 0 bases from V and 1 base from J; junction bases left unmatched: 2. The CDR3 runs 15 residues. Germline V gives CDR1 LGHNA, CDR2 YSLEER.

This clone was seen once. This chain links TRBV5-1 with TRBJ2-5; TRBD1 matches 10 bases. The V gene end was trimmed by 2 bases and the J gene end by 5 bases; junction bases not matched to a gene: 6. This CDR3 spans 15 amino acids. From germline, CDR1 is SGHRS and CDR2 YFSETQ. CDR3: CASSFAGTGVETQYF. Here the CDR3 DNA reads TGCGCCAGCAGCTTCGCCGGGACAGGGGTGGAGACCCAGTACTTC. Using reference TRBV5-1 and TRBJ2-5 for the parts outside the CDR3, the full variable domain is KAGVTQTPRYLIKTRGQQVTLSCSPISGHRSVSWYQQTPGQGLQFLFEYFSETQRNKGNFPGRFSGRQFSNSRSEMNVSTLELGDSALYLCASSFAGTGVETQYFGPGTRLLVL.

This chain joins TRBV6-1 and TRBJ2-5; 7 bases agree with TRBD2. Per the germline V gene, CDR1 is MNHNS and CDR2 is SASEGT. The V gene end was trimmed by 7 bases and the J gene end by 5 bases; junction bases not matched to a gene: 10. The CDR3 consists of 14 residues. CDR3 amino acids: CASIEGGAVETQYF. The CDR3, as DNA: TGTGCCAGCATTGAGGGAGGGGCTGTCGAGACCCAGTACTTC.

This clone was picked up one time. The chain uses TRBV6-1 and TRBJ2-1; TRBD2 matches 16 bases. Germline values: CDR1 MNHNS, CDR2 SASEGT. The CDR3 covers 18 residues. J gave up 8 bases and V 1 base, and 8 bases lay outside the gene matches. The CDR3 sequence is CASSEGVPGLAGGDEQFF. The CDR3 coding sequence is TGTGCCAGCAGTGAAGGGGTCCCGGGACTAGCGGGGGGGGATGAGCAGTTCTTC.

The rearrangement joins TRBV5-1 to TRBJ1-1; a weak D match, TRBD1 (6 bases). This CDR3 is 17 amino acids long. The V and J ends lost 5 bases and 0 bases respectively, with 20 bases between them. Germline values: CDR1 SGHRS, CDR2 YFSETQ. The CDR3 loop is CASRVGEGVVMNTEAFF. CDR3 sequence (DNA): TGCGCCAGCAGAGTGGGGGAGGGGGTAGTCATGAACACTGAAGCTTTCTTT.

V and J are TRBV28 and TRBJ1-4; D possibly corresponds to TRBD1 (5 bases). The CDR3 has 12 amino acids. Germline loops: CDR1 MDHEN, CDR2 SYDVKM. Trimming left V 6 bases short and J 7 bases short, with 9 bases between. CDR3 amino acids: CASRVGGEKLFF. CDR3 DNA sequence: TGTGCCAGCAGAGTGGGGGGTGAAAAACTGTTTTTT. Together with reference TRBV28 and TRBJ1-4, the CDR3 gives the full variable domain: DVKVTQSSRYLVKRTGEKVFLECVQDMDHENMFWYRQDPGLGLRLIYFSYDVKMKEKGDIPEGYSVSREKKERFSLILESASTNQTSMYLCASRVGGEKLFFGSGTQLSVL.

The chain is built from TRBV7-2 and TRBJ2-7, with a weak D call TRBD1 (6 bases). Germline V lookup: CDR1 SGHTA, CDR2 FQGNSA. The CDR3 is 14 amino acids. Trimming stripped 7 bases from V and 2 bases from J, with 15 bases between. The CDR3 DNA reads TGTGCCAGCACCAAGACAGGACGAACCTACGAGCAGTACTTC. Encoded protein: CASTKTGRTYEQYF.

The chain carries TRBV19 and TRBJ2-3, with a weak D call TRBD2 (6 bases). The CDR3 contains 13 residues. Deletions cut 10 bases from V and 1 base from J, with 12 bases between. The germline CDR1 and CDR2 sequences are LNHDA and SQIVND (reference sequence). CDR3 sequence: CATRWGGTDTQYF. Here the CDR3 DNA reads TGTGCCACCAGGTGGGGGGGCACAGATACGCAGTATTTT.

The chain joins TRBV6-5 to TRBJ1-6; 8 bases map to TRBD1. The V gene end was trimmed by 9 bases and the J gene end by 1 base; junction bases not matched to a gene: 5. Germline-derived CDR1 and CDR2 are MNHEY and SVGAGI. The CDR3 covers 15 residues. CDR3 DNA: TGTGCCAGTACAGGGGGGATGTCCTATAATTCACCCCTCCACTTT. Protein: CASTGGMSYNSPLHF.

This chain connects TRBV7-3 to TRBJ2-2, with a weak D call TRBD2 (6 bases). This CDR3 has 14 amino acids. Germline V lookup: CDR1 SGHTA, CDR2 FQGTGA. The V end lost 4 bases, the J end lost 1 base, and 7 bases lay between the germline ends. CDR3 protein: CASSSTRNTGELFF. CDR3 sequence (DNA): TGTGCCAGCAGCTCGACTAGGAACACCGGGGAGCTGTTTTTT.

V is TRBV9 and J is TRBJ2-1; the match to TRBD1 covers 7 bases. The germline V gene has CDR1 SGDLS and CDR2 YYNGEE. This CDR3 is 15 amino acids long. V trimming: 2 bases; J trimming: 0 bases; junction bases outside the gene matches: 2. The CDR3 here is CASSVDRVSYNEQFF. Written as DNA, the CDR3 is TGTGCCAGCAGCGTCGACAGGGTCTCCTACAATGAGCAGTTCTTC.

This rearrangement joins TRBV11-1 to TRBJ1-2; the D gene is possibly TRBD1 (5 bases). V lost 4 bases and J lost 8, with 8 bases in between. The CDR3 sequence is 11 residues long. Germline CDR1 is SGHAT and CDR2 is FQDESV (reference sequence). The DNA of the CDR3 is TGTGCCAGCAGCTCAGGGTGGGGCTACACCTTC. Translating gives CASSSGWGYTF. The variable domain in full, with the rest retrieved from reference TRBV11-1 and TRBJ1-2, is EAEVAQSPRYKITEKSQAVAFWCDPISGHATLYWYRQILGQGPELLVQFQDESVVDDSQLPKDRFSAERLKGVDSTLKIQPAELGDSAMYLCASSSGWGYTFGSGTRLTVV.

The gene calls are TRBV6-6 and TRBJ2-7; the D gene is possibly TRBD1 (6 bases). This CDR3 spans 14 amino acids. V was trimmed by 0 bases and J by 5 bases, leaving 11 bases between them. The germline CDR1 and CDR2 sequences are MNHNY and SVGAGI (reference sequence). The CDR3 bases are TGTGCCAGCAGTTACTCGACCCAGGGGAACGAGCAGTACTTC. This translates into CASSYSTQGNEQYF.

The V gene is TRBV27, the J gene TRBJ1-1, with D unresolved. Germline CDR1 is MNHEY and CDR2 is SMNVEV (reference sequence). This CDR3 is built from 14 residues. V lost 2 bases and J lost 0, with 7 bases in between. The CDR3, as DNA: TGTGCCAGCAGTTTAGGCCTGGTGAACACTGAAGCTTTCTTT. Its protein is CASSLGLVNTEAFF.

This clone has just one count. The chain links TRBV4-1 to TRBJ1-5; D perhaps matches TRBD1 (6 bases). There are 16 residues in the CDR3. Germline CDR1 and CDR2: MGHRA and YSYEKL. Trimming removed 3 bases at V and 6 bases at J, with 18 bases between. CDR3 DNA sequence: TGCGCCAGCAGCCAGGGGTCACTCAGGGGAAGTCAGCCCCAGCATTTT. Its translation is CASSQGSLRGSQPQHF.

The chain carries TRBV19 and TRBJ1-2; weak D call: TRBD1 (6 bases). V was trimmed by 6 bases and J by 2 bases, leaving 16 bases between them. This CDR3 has 15 amino acids. The V gene's germline CDR1 is LNHDA and CDR2 SQIVND (reference sequence). The CDR3 bases are TGTGCCAGTAGCCCTAAGTTAGGACAGAACTATGGCTACACCTTC. Translating gives CASSPKLGQNYGYTF. Supplemented by reference TRBV19 and TRBJ1-2, the full variable domain reads DGGITQSPKYLFRKEGQNVTLSCEQNLNHDAMYWYRQDPGQGLRLIYYSQIVNDFQKGDIAEGYSVSREKKESFPLTVTSAQKNPTAFYLCASSPKLGQNYGYTFGSGTRLTVV.

The rearrangement joins TRBV4-2 to TRBJ2-7, with TRBD2 matching over 10 bases. CDR3 length: 15 amino acids. Looked up from germline, CDR1 is LGHNA and CDR2 is YNFKEQ. V gave up 4 bases and J gave up 0 bases; unmatched junction bases: 3. CDR3 nucleotide sequence: TGTGCCAGCAGCCCTAGCGGGGGTCTCTCCTACGAGCAGTACTTC. Translation: CASSPSGGLSYEQYF.

This chain connects TRBV2 to TRBJ1-4, with D maybe TRBD1 (6 bases). The germline V gene encodes CDR1 SNHLY and CDR2 FYNNEI. The germline V and J ends were trimmed by 1 base and 4 bases, with 7 bases remaining between them. The CDR3 extends over 14 amino acids. The CDR3 spells CASSEGTVNEKLFF. CDR3 nucleotides: TGTGCCAGCAGTGAAGGGACAGTTAATGAAAAACTGTTTTTT.

The V call is TRBV30, the J call TRBJ1-1, with 7 bases matching TRBD1. This CDR3 has 14 amino acids. CDR1 is GTSNPN and CDR2 is SVGIG in the germline V gene (reference sequence). V was pared by 7 bases and J by 4 bases, with 12 bases of the junction left unmatched. Written as DNA, the CDR3 is TGTGCCTTGACCGGGACAGCGAGAGGCACTGAAGCTTTCTTT. Amino acid sequence: CALTGTARGTEAFF.

The chain joins TRBV4-1 to TRBJ2-1, with D maybe TRBD1 (6 bases). The CDR3 has 15 amino acids. V was shortened by 3 bases and J by 1 base, with 10 bases between the two germline ends. Germline V CDR1 and CDR2: MGHRA, YSYEKL. The CDR3 region is CASSQTGVSYNEQFF. The CDR3 DNA sequence: TGCGCCAGCAGCCAGACAGGAGTATCCTACAATGAGCAGTTCTTC.